The text below deals with one T cell receptor beta chain. The sample comes from a study of T cell changes during pregnancy in multiple sclerosis. Sequenced by immunoSEQ multiplex PCR; TCRdb stores in-frame clones only, minus some. Of just under 65,000 clones in the sample, almost 97% were seen once. In germline, CDR1 is SGHTS, CDR2 YDEGEE. This CDR3 has 15 residues. V shed 4 bases, J shed 8 bases, and the junction held 9 bases outside the gene matches. This rearrangement joins TRBV5-8 to TRBJ2-5; TRBD2 agrees at 12 bases. The origin of this receptor is a female donor with multiple sclerosis, enrolled in a pregnancy study. The sequenced sample was CD8+ T cells from peripheral blood mononuclear cells, obtained after pregnancy. The CDR3, as DNA: TGTGCCAGCAGCCCCGGGACTAGCGGGCCCCATACCCAGTACTTC. This codes for CASSPGTSGPHTQYF. The full variable domain, with the rest looked up from reference TRBV5-8 and TRBJ2-5, is EAGVTQSPTHLIKTRGQQATLRCSPISGHTSVYWYQQALGLGLQFLLWYDEGEERNRGNFPPRFSGRQFPNYSSELNVNALELEDSALYLCASSPGTSGPHTQYFGPGTRLLVL.